The 5 T cell receptor beta chains below all came from one sample that was sequenced in a study of EBV T-cell therapy then PD-1 blockade in nasopharyngeal carcinoma. No antigen has been identified for these receptors. Treatment noted: AdE1-LMPpoly-expanded autologous EBV-specific T-cell therapy followed by anti-PD-1 nivolumab. This table comes from immunoSEQ multiplex PCR, and its TCRdb copy is limited to in-frame clones, with some not included. The repertoire holds about 19,000 clones, with 84% as singletons. Specimen: CD8+ T cells from blood, collected at roughly day 33 from a patient whose treatment included autologous EBV-specific T cells and nivolumab. The source of these receptors is a man aged 35-49 years with nasopharyngeal carcinoma.

This chain links TRBV7-9 with TRBJ2-7; D ambiguous. This CDR3 has 14 amino acids. The germline CDR1 and CDR2 sequences are SEHNR and FQNEAQ (reference sequence). Trimming removed 5 bases from V and 7 bases from J, with 18 bases in between. The CDR3 sequence: CASSPQAIMVEQYF. In DNA form, the CDR3 reads TGTGCCAGCAGCCCGCAGGCCATAATGGTTGAGCAGTACTTC.

This clone was seen only a few times. The chain is built from TRBV10-3 and TRBJ2-2; 9 nucleotides match TRBD1. Germline loops: CDR1 ENHRY, CDR2 SYGVKD. The CDR3 loop spans 19 amino acids. V lost 0 bases, J lost 3 bases, and 11 bases stayed unmatched. The CDR3 here is CAISESKVGTGTDTGELFF. The CDR3 DNA reads as TGTGCCATCAGTGAGTCGAAAGTTGGGACAGGGACGGACACCGGGGAGCTGTTTTTT.

V and J are TRBV6-2 or TRBV6-3 and TRBJ2-7, with a weak D call TRBD1 (6 bases). The CDR3 runs 15 residues. V shed 2 bases and J shed 3 bases, with 14 bases lying between them. Germline V gene sequence: CDR1 MNHEY, CDR2 SVGEGT. The CDR3 spells CASSYRDISRYEQYF. CDR3 bases: TGTGCCAGCAGTTACAGGGACATATCCCGCTACGAGCAGTACTTC.

V is TRBV28 and J is TRBJ2-1; tentatively, D is TRBD2 (6 bases). The CDR3 runs to 15 residues. The V and J ends lost 7 bases and 1 base respectively, with 14 bases between them. CDR1 and CDR2 from the germline V gene are MDHEN and SYDVKM. The CDR3 reads CASTSGDVSYNEQFF. For the CDR3, the DNA is TGTGCCAGCACCTCGGGGGACGTTTCCTACAATGAGCAGTTCTTC.

V is TRBV7-8 and J is TRBJ2-1, with a tentative D call TRBD1 (5 bases). V was clipped by 5 bases and J by 0 bases, with 17 bases between them. CDR3 length: 17 residues. Germline V gene data show CDR1 as SGHVS and CDR2 as FQNEAQ. This CDR3 reads CASSKIPPRVSYNEQFF. CDR3 DNA sequence: TGTGCCAGCAGCAAAATCCCACCCAGGGTCTCCTACAATGAGCAGTTCTTC. Drawing the rest from reference TRBV7-8 and TRBJ2-1, the complete variable domain is GAGVSQSPRYKVAKRGQDVALRCDPISGHVSLFWYQQALGQGPEFLTYFQNEAQLDKSGLPSDRFFAERPEGSVSTLKIQRTQQEDSAVYLCASSKIPPRVSYNEQFFGPGTRLTVL.